The rows below give T cell receptor beta chains drawn from one sample of a study of blood T cell repertoires in COVID-19. This table comes from immunoSEQ multiplex PCR, and its TCRdb copy is limited to in-frame clones, with some not included. The sample lists roughly 260,000 clones, 90% occurring once. The sample consisted of peripheral blood. Receptor source: a middle-aged woman with acute or convalescent COVID-19. The CDR3 runs from the conserved cysteine through the conserved F or W. Fields, in order: V gene, J gene, CDR3 protein.

TRBV19	TRBJ1-1	CASRYREGTEAFF
TRBV10-1	TRBJ1-2	CASSESERNYGYTF
TRBV24-1	TRBJ2-3	CATSDLPRTGMSTDTQYF
TRBV6-6	TRBJ2-1	CASSRRGEQFF
TRBV5-1	TRBJ1-3	CASSPGDLSGNTIYF
TRBV19	TRBJ1-2	CARNRTGPGYTF
TRBV19	TRBJ1-1	CASSIENRYTEAFF
TRBV5-1	TRBJ2-1	CASSPGGASGYNEQFF
TRBV11-2	TRBJ1-2	CASSLFNRDHTF
TRBV10-3	TRBJ2-2	CAIRAEGTGELFF
TRBV19	TRBJ1-1	CASSIKPGVLRADTEAFF
TRBV19	TRBJ1-4	CASSDSRATNEKLFF
TRBV11-2	TRBJ2-1	CASSLVRPFTYNEQFF
TRBV25-1	TRBJ1-4	CASSDNRDDEKLFF
TRBV11-1	TRBJ2-3	CASSLGFSTQYF
TRBV10-3	TRBJ2-1	CAISESRLILSDEQFF
TRBV4-1	TRBJ1-2	CASSYAGGNYGYTF
TRBV7-2	TRBJ2-1	CASRRDRSSYNEQFF
TRBV7-8	TRBJ1-5	CASSLAEGNQPQHF
TRBV10-2	TRBJ1-2	CASSDYASIGYTF
TRBV24-1	TRBJ2-2	CATSEGQGRTGELFF
TRBV9	TRBJ1-2	CASSVDGGVNYGYTF
TRBV20-1	TRBJ1-1	CSALQGAEAFF
TRBV2	TRBJ1-3	CASSALGGNTIYF
TRBV7-9	TRBJ1-3	CASSFGSQGRNTIYF
TRBV5-1	TRBJ2-2	CASSLKPRDTGELFF
TRBV6-5	TRBJ1-2	CASSYSGQGLYGYTF
TRBV20-1	TRBJ1-2	CSASPARDSGYTF
TRBV24-1	TRBJ1-2	CATSDSNQDGLYGYTF
TRBV18	TRBJ2-5	CASSPPGRGQETQYF
TRBV9	TRBJ2-1	CASSVGTGIPNEQFF
TRBV5-6	TRBJ2-1	CASSLGGGGYNEQFF
TRBV18	TRBJ1-1	CASSPPAHTEAFF
TRBV5-1	TRBJ2-3	CASSRGTGGRSTDTQYF
TRBV28	TRBJ1-2	CASLSGQQRGRYTF